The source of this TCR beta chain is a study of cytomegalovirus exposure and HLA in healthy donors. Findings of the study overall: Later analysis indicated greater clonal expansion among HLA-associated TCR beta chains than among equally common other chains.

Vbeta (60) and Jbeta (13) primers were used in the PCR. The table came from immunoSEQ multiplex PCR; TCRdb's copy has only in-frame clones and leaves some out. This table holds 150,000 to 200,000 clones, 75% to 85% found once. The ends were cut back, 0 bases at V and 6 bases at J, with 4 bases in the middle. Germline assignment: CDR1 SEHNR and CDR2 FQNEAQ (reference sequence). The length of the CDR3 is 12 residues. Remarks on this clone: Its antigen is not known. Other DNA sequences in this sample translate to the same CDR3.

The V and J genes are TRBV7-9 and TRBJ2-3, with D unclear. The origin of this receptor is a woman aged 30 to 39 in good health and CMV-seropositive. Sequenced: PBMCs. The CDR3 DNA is TGTGCCAGCAGCTTAGCCAGGGATACGCAGTATTTT. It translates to CASSLARDTQYF. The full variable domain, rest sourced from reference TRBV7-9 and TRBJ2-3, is DTGVSQNPRHKITKRGQNVTFRCDPISEHNRLYWYRQTLGQGPEFLTYFQNEAQLEKSRLLSDRFSAERPKGSFSTLEIQRTEQGDSAMYLCASSLARDTQYFGPGTRLTVL.